This note documents a single T cell receptor beta chain sequence. The authors' processing: Amplification of reference gene primers was used by the study to estimate nucleated cell counts. The assay was immunoSEQ multiplex PCR, and TCRdb's table has in-frame clones only and misses some. That table furnishes V, J and clone size, whereas the DNA furnished D and trimming. The sample holds under 250,000 clones, around nine tenths seen once. These data are taken from a study of blood T cell repertoires in COVID-19. Study-wide background: Samples of COVID-19 (acute and convalescent) were obtained from the United States, Italy and Spain. Sample material is recorded as cDNA or gDNA derived from T cells, B-cell-depleted T cells, or PBMCs.

This clonotype was obtained from a woman in her sixties or seventies who had recovered from COVID-19. Sequencing was carried out using peripheral blood.

The CDR3 here is CASSLPPSGTQYF. The DNA of the CDR3 is TGCGCCAGCAGCTTGCCCCCTAGCGGGACCCAGTACTTC. The chain combines TRBV5-1 with TRBJ2-5, with 7 bases matching TRBD2. Germline V lookup: CDR1 SGHRS, CDR2 YFSETQ. This CDR3 has 13 residues. The V and J ends lost 1 base and 7 bases, in that order; junction bases with no gene match: 4.